The 30 T cell receptor beta chains given below trace back to one sample, sequenced in a study of T cells after posttransplantation cyclophosphamide (dated by TCRdb to about 2016). The intended sense of this specimen's treatment or condition label: high-dose cyclophosphamide on days +3 and +4 as single-agent GVHD prophylaxis. Patients in the PTCy group got busulfan and fludarabine conditioning, a marrow graft from a related or unrelated donor, and cyclophosphamide on days +3 and +4. Library prep was done by the immunoSEQ multiplex PCR assay. Sourced from immuneACCESS, this table was stored by TCRdb with only in-frame sequences that have V and J called. A share of the clones is absent; for the studies checked, an unresolved V gene accounts for under half, and the remainder has no known explanation. The table records roughly 25,000 clones for this sample, and not one of them appears only once. The ten largest clonotypes hold less than 2% of the sample.

The sequencing here drew on PBMCs, taken after allogeneic stem cell transplant with posttransplant cyclophosphamide. The source of these receptors is a young adult male patient who received an allogeneic stem cell transplant from a related donor, was CMV-positive, and had no GVHD. A transplant means some T cells may be of graft donor rather than patient origin.

This clone was counted at least ten times. The CDR3: CASSYSGDNSPLHF. CDR3 nucleotides: TGTGCCAGCAGCTACTCGGGAGATAATTCACCCCTCCACTTT. The chain couples TRBV11-2 to TRBJ1-6; D unclear. Germline lookup yields CDR1 SGHAT and CDR2 FQNNGV. With 4 bases removed from V and 5 bases from J, the gap between germline ends came to 9 bases. The CDR3 extends over 14 amino acids.

This clone was picked up many times. The chain recombines TRBV7-9 with TRBJ1-4; D not resolved. Trimming took off 7 bases at V and 4 bases at J, with 10 bases between the two ends. The CDR3 sequence is 13 residues long. CDR1 is SEHNR and CDR2 is FQNEAQ in the germline V gene (reference sequence). The CDR3 DNA follows: TGTGCCAGCACCCCGCAGATTAATGAAAAACTGTTTTTT. Amino acid sequence: CASTPQINEKLFF. Drawing the rest from reference TRBV7-9 and TRBJ1-4, the complete variable domain is DTGVSQNPRHKITKRGQNVTFRCDPISEHNRLYWYRQTLGQGPEFLTYFQNEAQLEKSRLLSDRFSAERPKGSFSTLEIQRTEQGDSAMYLCASTPQINEKLFFGSGTQLSVL.

This clone was detected many times. V gene TRBV14 combines with J gene TRBJ1-2, with 11 bases that match TRBD1. The CDR3 runs to 15 residues. Unmatched junction bases numbered 7, after V lost 3 bases and J lost 7 bases. CDR1 SGHDN and CDR2 FVKESK come from the germline V gene. The CDR3 nucleotides read TGTGCCAGCAGCCATAGGACAGGGGGCATGGCTGGCTACACCTTC. Its protein is CASSHRTGGMAGYTF.

This clone was seen repeatedly, ten times or more. The rearrangement joins TRBV27 to TRBJ2-4; TRBD2 aligns across 9 bases. The CDR3 contains 16 residues. The trim removed 3 bases at V and 5 bases at J, leaving 8 bases unmatched. Germline V gene data show CDR1 as MNHEY and CDR2 as SMNVEV (reference sequence). CDR3 sequence: CASSFFRTSVENIQYF. DNA of the CDR3: TGTGCCAGCAGTTTTTTCAGGACTAGCGTGGAAAACATTCAGTACTTC.

This clone has a count of ten or more. This CDR3 is CASSNRAETQYF. The CDR3 nucleotides are TGTGCCAGTAGTAACAGGGCCGAGACCCAGTACTTC. This chain connects TRBV19 to TRBJ2-5; weak D call: TRBD1 (6 bases). The CDR3 runs 12 residues. CDR1 is LNHDA and CDR2 is SQIVND in the germline V gene (reference sequence). The V and J ends lost 4 bases and 5 bases respectively, with 8 bases between them.

In this sample, this clone turned up many times. The chain has TRBV11-2 and TRBJ2-3; tentative D call: TRBD2 (6 bases). The germline V gene encodes CDR1 SGHAT and CDR2 FQNNGV. The CDR3 loop spans 17 amino acids. Trimming removed 3 bases from V and 0 bases from J, with 16 bases in between. The CDR3 sequence is CASSFFDYRGSTDTQYF. In nucleotides, the CDR3 is TGTGCCAGCAGCTTCTTCGACTACCGGGGGAGCACAGATACGCAGTATTTT.

At least ten counts were recorded for this clone. This chain links TRBV29-1 with TRBJ1-1, with D maybe TRBD1 (6 bases). V shed 5 bases and J shed 2 bases, with 12 bases lying between them. The CDR3 runs 13 residues. Germline V gene sequence: CDR1 SQVTM, CDR2 ANQGSEA. The chain's CDR3 is CSVKTGTNTEAFF. CDR3 nucleotides: TGCAGCGTTAAAACAGGGACAAACACTGAAGCTTTCTTT.

This clone was picked up many times. This rearrangement joins TRBV7-8 to TRBJ2-3; no firm D call. Germline CDR1 SGHVS, CDR2 FQNEAQ. Trimming took off 3 bases at V and 0 bases at J, with 4 bases between the two ends. The CDR3 contains 13 residues. The CDR3 DNA reads as TGTGCCAGCAGCTTGGAGAGCACAGATACGCAGTATTTT. Translated: CASSLESTDTQYF.

In its sample, this clone was seen a few times. Because the CDR3 is missing its conserved closing phenylalanine or tryptophan, this is likely a read error. This sequence joins TRBV5-1 and TRBJ1-2; TRBD1 matches 7 bases. Trimming cost V 7 bases and J 0 bases; bases outside gene matches: 9. CDR3 size: 15 residues. The V gene's germline CDR1 is SGHRS and CDR2 YFSETQ. CDR3 DNA: TGCGCCAGCTCATCCGGGACAGACTCTAACTATGGCTACACCCTC. Its translation: CASSSGTDSNYGYTL.

This clone occurred many times. The CDR3 DNA sequence: TGTGCCATCAGTGATCGGGCGGGAGGGCCCACCGGGGAGCTGTTTTTT. It is translated as CAISDRAGGPTGELFF. This rearrangement joins TRBV10-3 to TRBJ2-2, with TRBD2 identical over 9 bases. The ends lost 3 bases at V and 4 bases at J; junction bases unmatched: 6. The CDR3 consists of 16 residues. Germline-derived CDR1 and CDR2 are ENHRY and SYGVKD.

This clone was recorded many times. This chain links TRBV4-1 with TRBJ2-1; 10 bases are a match to TRBD1. Germline assignment: CDR1 MGHRA and CDR2 YSYEKL. The CDR3 contains 17 residues. With V trimmed by 4 bases and J by 7 bases, 13 bases remained unmatched. The CDR3 loop is CASSPTGTGVVLNEQFF. The CDR3 DNA reads as TGCGCCAGCAGCCCTACCGGGACAGGGGTAGTTTTGAATGAGCAGTTCTTC.

The table lists this clone with many counts. The gene calls are TRBV6-5 and TRBJ2-1; D not resolved. CDR3 length: 16 residues. CDR1 is MNHEY, CDR2 SVGAGI, per germline. Trimming removed 0 bases from V and 2 bases from J, with 11 bases in between. CDR3 amino acids: CASSYSRFGTYNEQFF. CDR3 DNA: TGTGCCAGCAGTTACTCGCGGTTCGGTACCTACAATGAGCAGTTCTTC.

This clone was detected ten times or more. The gene calls are TRBV6-1 and TRBJ1-5; 9 positions agree with TRBD1. Germline CDR1 MNHNS, CDR2 SASEGT. Trimming removed 3 bases from V and 5 bases from J; junction bases left unmatched: 8. This CDR3 has 16 amino acids. CDR3 coding DNA: TGTGCCAGCAGTGAGTGGGACAGGGTGATGGATCAGCCCCAGCATTTT. Its protein product is CASSEWDRVMDQPQHF.

This clone was detected many times. The chain joins TRBV7-9 to TRBJ1-2; 12 bases are shared with TRBD1. V lost 3 bases, J lost 4 bases, and 3 bases stayed unmatched. Germline V gene data show CDR1 as SEHNR and CDR2 as FQNEAQ (reference sequence). CDR3 length equals 15 residues. CDR3 protein: CASSLGTGGLYGYTF. For the CDR3, the DNA is TGTGCCAGCAGCTTGGGGACAGGGGGCCTCTATGGCTACACCTTC.

This clone was found many times. The chain links TRBV27 to TRBJ1-1; tentatively, D is TRBD1 (6 bases). This CDR3 has 15 residues. Germline CDR1 is MNHEY and CDR2 is SMNVEV (reference sequence). The ends were cut back, 7 bases at V and 2 bases at J, with 17 bases in the middle. The CDR3 spells CASNPPGHLNTEAFF. The CDR3 DNA reads as TGTGCCAGCAACCCCCCGGGACACTTAAACACTGAAGCTTTCTTT.

This clone was counted ten times or more. The DNA for the CDR3 is TGCGCCAGCAGCCAAGACGGGACTAGCACAGATACGCAGTATTTT. It codes for CASSQDGTSTDTQYF. This sequence joins TRBV4-1 and TRBJ2-3; possible D gene TRBD2, 6 bases. Trimming pared 0 bases from V and 0 bases from J, leaving 7 bases between. This CDR3 has 15 amino acids. The germline V gene has CDR1 MGHRA and CDR2 YSYEKL.

This clone was observed at least ten times. V and J are TRBV27 and TRBJ2-7, with TRBD2 as a possible D gene (6 bases). The CDR3 runs 14 residues. Deletions cut 3 bases from V and 3 bases from J, with 12 bases between. Germline V lookup: CDR1 MNHEY, CDR2 SMNVEV (reference sequence). The CDR3: CASSFQEGLYEQYF. CDR3 nucleotide sequence: TGTGCCAGCAGTTTCCAGGAGGGGCTCTACGAGCAGTACTTC.

The sample holds many counts of this clone. J is TRBJ2-7 and V is TRBV5-5; 15 nucleotides align to TRBD2. In germline, CDR1 is SGHKS, CDR2 YYEKEE (reference sequence). This CDR3 has 17 residues. The junction had 8 bases not matched to a gene; V was cut back by 3 bases and J by 4 bases. This CDR3 is CASSSRTSGRAGYEQYF. DNA for the CDR3: TGTGCCAGCAGCTCTCGGACTAGCGGGAGGGCCGGGTACGAGCAGTACTTC.

This clone appeared many times. The gene calls are TRBV7-8 and TRBJ2-7, with a tentative D call TRBD1 (6 bases). This CDR3 is 13 amino acids long. Trimming stripped 3 bases from V and 6 bases from J, with 12 bases between. Germline loops: CDR1 SGHVS, CDR2 FQNEAQ. In nucleotides, the CDR3 is TGTGCCAGCAGCTTTAACAGGGCTGCCGAGCAGTACTTC. It specifies CASSFNRAAEQYF.

This clone was detected ten times or more. The chain couples TRBV19 to TRBJ1-2; 12 nucleotides match TRBD1. The trim removed 4 bases at V and 0 bases at J, leaving 3 bases unmatched. Germline V gives CDR1 LNHDA, CDR2 SQIVND (reference sequence). The CDR3 totals 16 residues. The CDR3 loop reads CASSRGQGAPNYGYTF. The CDR3 bases are TGTGCCAGTAGTAGGGGACAGGGGGCACCTAACTATGGCTACACCTTC.

This clone has a count of ten or more. The chain links TRBV27 to TRBJ2-7, with D possibly matching TRBD1 (6 bases). From germline, CDR1 is MNHEY and CDR2 SMNVEV (reference sequence). The CDR3 covers 16 residues. Trimming shortened V by 2 bases and J by 0 bases, and 14 bases separated the two germline ends. DNA for the CDR3: TGTGCCAGCAGTTTAACCGGACAGCCAAGCTCCTACGAGCAGTACTTC. This gives the protein CASSLTGQPSSYEQYF.

This clone was picked up many times. This chain connects TRBV5-4 to TRBJ1-2, with D possibly being TRBD1 (5 bases). Germline CDR1 is SGHNT and CDR2 is YYREEE (reference sequence). The CDR3 covers 14 residues. V lost 3 bases and J 6 bases, leaving 15 bases between the germline ends. DNA for the CDR3: TGTGCCAGCAGCTCTCAGGGAAGAATGGATGGCTACACCTTC. Its translation: CASSSQGRMDGYTF.

This clone was seen only a few times. J is TRBJ2-5 and V is TRBV10-3, with TRBD2 matching over 14 bases. CDR3 length: 18 amino acids. Trimming took 3 bases from V and 7 from J; bases not matched to a gene: 13. CDR1 is ENHRY and CDR2 is SYGVKD in the germline V gene. The CDR3 sequence: CAISDRGLAGARLGTQYF. The CDR3, as DNA: TGTGCCATCAGTGATCGGGGACTAGCGGGGGCCCGTCTCGGGACCCAGTACTTC.

This clone appeared many times. The chain is built from TRBV10-3 and TRBJ2-2; 11 bases line up with TRBD2. After removal of 6 bases from V and 5 bases from J, the junction contained 17 bases not matched to a gene. There are 19 residues in the CDR3. The germline CDR1 and CDR2 sequences are ENHRY and SYGVKD. The CDR3 region is CAISGGIPALAGGTGELFF. CDR3 in DNA: TGTGCCATCAGCGGGGGGATCCCGGCCCTAGCGGGAGGTACCGGGGAGCTGTTTTTT.

This clone has a count of ten or more. The chain employs TRBV4-2 and TRBJ1-2, with TRBD1 as a possible D gene (6 bases). The CDR3 totals 14 residues. Looked up from germline, CDR1 is LGHNA and CDR2 is YNFKEQ. V was trimmed by 1 base and J by 4 bases, leaving 10 bases between them. The chain's CDR3 is CASSQALTGYGYTF. The CDR3 nucleotides read TGTGCCAGCAGCCAAGCCCTGACAGGCTATGGCTACACCTTC.

This clone came up many times. The genes are TRBV7-9 and TRBJ2-1, with D possibly matching TRBD1 (5 bases). Germline CDR1 and CDR2: SEHNR and FQNEAQ (reference sequence). The length of the CDR3 is 14 residues. Trimming shortened V by 2 bases and J by 7 bases, and 12 bases separated the two germline ends. CDR3: CASSLSPGRNEQFF. The CDR3, as DNA: TGTGCCAGCAGCTTATCCCCAGGGCGAAATGAGCAGTTCTTC.

This clone occurred many times. The chain recombines TRBV6-5 with TRBJ2-5; no clear D. V was pared by 0 bases and J by 5 bases, with 16 bases between. CDR1 is MNHEY and CDR2 is SVGAGI in the germline V gene. The CDR3 is made up of 16 amino acids. The CDR3: CASSYSTPSTQETQYF. Written as DNA, the CDR3 is TGTGCCAGCAGTTACTCGACACCGTCCACCCAGGAGACCCAGTACTTC.

This clone was detected many times. The rearrangement links TRBV27 to TRBJ2-7; 12 nucleotides line up with TRBD2. CDR1 is MNHEY, CDR2 SMNVEV, per germline (reference sequence). This CDR3 has 16 residues. The junction had 11 bases not matched to a gene; V was cut back by 6 bases and J by 5 bases. CDR3 residues: CASSLLTSGSAHEQYF. CDR3 nucleotides: TGTGCCAGCAGCCTGTTGACTAGCGGGAGTGCACACGAGCAGTACTTC.

This clone was picked up many times. V gene TRBV4-1 combines with J gene TRBJ1-2; 7 nucleotides align to TRBD1. The CDR3 spans 13 residues. J gave up 2 bases and V 5 bases, and 2 bases lay outside the gene matches. CDR1 is MGHRA, CDR2 YSYEKL, per germline. CDR3 protein: CASSSTGNYGYTF. The CDR3, as DNA: TGCGCCAGCAGCTCGACAGGGAACTATGGCTACACCTTC.

The V gene is TRBV18, the J gene TRBJ2-1, with 7 bases that match TRBD2. The germline V gene encodes CDR1 KGHSH and CDR2 LQKENI. This CDR3 has 14 amino acids. V dropped 6 bases and J dropped 8; count of bases not matched to a gene: 10. The CDR3 region has the DNA TGTGCCAGCTCGTGGAGGGAGGGTACGGATGAGCAGTTCTTC. This encodes CASSWREGTDEQFF. The entire variable domain, with the rest obtained from reference TRBV18 and TRBJ2-1, is as follows: NAGVMQNPRHLVRRRGQEARLRCSPMKGHSHVYWYRQLPEEGLKFMVYLQKENIIDESGMPKERFSAEFPKEGPSILRIQQVVRGDSAAYFCASSWREGTDEQFFGPGTRLTVL.